These 13 T cell receptor beta chains were sequenced from one sample in a study of cytomegalovirus exposure and HLA in healthy donors. Primers included in the PCR were 60 Vbeta and 13 Jbeta primers. TCRdb keeps only in-frame clones here, not all; method: immunoSEQ multiplex PCR. This sample has 95,000 to 150,000 clones, with 80% found just once. The specimen sequenced was PBMCs. All receptors derive from a female donor in good health and CMV-seropositive.

The chain combines TRBV6-1 with TRBJ2-3; TRBD1 agrees at 7 bases. V shed 0 bases and J 6 bases; nucleotides not matched to a gene: 9. The length of the CDR3 is 16 residues. Germline V gives CDR1 MNHNS, CDR2 SASEGT. The CDR3 DNA reads TGTGCCAGCAGTGAAGCGCTAGGGGGCCAACATGATACGCAGTATTTT. It yields the protein CASSEALGGQHDTQYF.

This clone was counted a single time. The rearrangement uses TRBV5-1 and TRBJ1-2; 8 bases map to TRBD1. V lost 4 bases to trimming and J lost 5 bases; unmatched junction nucleotides: 7. The CDR3 has 14 amino acids. The V gene's germline CDR1 is SGHRS and CDR2 YFSETQ. CDR3 DNA: TGCGCCAGCAGCACCGACAGGGGCCAGTATGGCTACACCTTC. Its protein is CASSTDRGQYGYTF.

This chain connects TRBV6-5 to TRBJ1-5, with D tentatively TRBD1 (5 bases). Germline-derived CDR1 and CDR2 are MNHEY and SVGAGI. Deletions cut 0 bases from V and 7 bases from J, with 10 bases between. CDR3 length: 14 residues. CDR3 loop: CASSYSRQGQPQHF. CDR3 nucleotides: TGTGCCAGCAGTTACTCGAGGCAGGGCCAGCCCCAGCATTTT.

The chain couples TRBV19 to TRBJ2-1, with TRBD2 identical over 11 bases. Germline CDR1 LNHDA, CDR2 SQIVND (reference sequence). The CDR3 is 15 residues long. V lost 5 bases, J lost 3 bases, and 3 bases stayed unmatched. CDR3 coding DNA: TGTGCCAGTAGTGAGGGACTAGCGGACTACAATGAGCAGTTCTTC. It translates to CASSEGLADYNEQFF.

CDR3 protein: CASSFTAISTDTQYF. In DNA, the CDR3 is TGTGCCAGTAGTTTTACAGCTATAAGCACAGATACGCAGTATTTT. The J gene is TRBJ2-3, the V gene TRBV19, with unresolved D. The CDR3 length is 15 residues. Germline loops: CDR1 LNHDA, CDR2 SQIVND (reference sequence). With 5 bases removed from V and 0 bases from J, the gap between germline ends came to 12 bases.

The gene calls are TRBV27 and TRBJ2-1; tentative D call: TRBD1 (6 bases). Germline CDR1 is MNHEY and CDR2 is SMNVEV (reference sequence). The V gene lost 6 bases and the J gene lost 14 bases, with 14 bases spanning the gap. The CDR3 extends over 11 amino acids. This CDR3 is CASRSDRMEFF. DNA for the CDR3: TGTGCCAGCAGATCTGACAGGATGGAGTTCTTC.

The V call is TRBV21-1, the J call TRBJ1-1; TRBD1 reflects the table's D call only, with no check against the DNA. TRBV21-1 is deemed a pseudogene. The CDR3 extends over 16 amino acids. The CDR3: CASSKRADRVSAEAFF. The CDR3 region has the DNA TGTGCCAGCAGCAAAAGGGCGGACAGGGTCTCTGCTGAAGCTTTCTTT.

This chain uses TRBV7-6 with TRBJ2-3, with D perhaps matching TRBD2 (6 bases). Trimming cost V 5 bases and J 6 bases, with 18 bases left between them. Per the germline V gene, CDR1 is SGHVS and CDR2 is FNYEAQ. The CDR3 is made up of 15 amino acids. The CDR3 is CASSQLALITDTQYF. The CDR3 DNA is TGTGCCAGCAGCCAACTAGCCCTTATCACGGATACGCAGTATTTT.

About this clone: At one boundary the junction diverges from the germline segment, which might be a read error. The V and J genes are TRBV7-9 and TRBJ2-1; 9 positions match TRBD2. The CDR3 is 16 amino acids. Per the germline V gene, CDR1 is SEHNR and CDR2 is FQNEAQ (reference sequence). As DNA, the CDR3 is TGTTCCAGCAGCTTAGTCCGCGCTAGCGGGGTGTGGGAGCAGTTCTTC. Amino acids: CSSSLVRASGVWEQFF.

V is TRBV30 and J is TRBJ2-7; D perhaps matches TRBD2 (5 bases). Germline-derived CDR1 and CDR2 are GTSNPN and SVGIG (reference sequence). V lost 6 bases and J 0 bases, leaving 9 bases between the germline ends. CDR3 length equals 12 residues. The DNA of the CDR3 is TGTGCCTGTCGGGGTAGCTCCTACGAGCAGTACTTC. Translating gives CACRGSSYEQYF.

The chain is built from TRBV19 and TRBJ1-1; D is perhaps TRBD1 (5 bases). Trimming took off 7 bases at V and 3 bases at J, with 9 bases between the two ends. The germline V gene encodes CDR1 LNHDA and CDR2 SQIVND (reference sequence). This CDR3 is 12 amino acids long. CDR3 bases: TGTGCCAGTAATTTCAGGGACACTGAAGCTTTCTTT. It translates to CASNFRDTEAFF. Full variable domain (rest looked up from reference TRBV19 and TRBJ1-1): DGGITQSPKYLFRKEGQNVTLSCEQNLNHDAMYWYRQDPGQGLRLIYYSQIVNDFQKGDIAEGYSVSREKKESFPLTVTSAQKNPTAFYLCASNFRDTEAFFGQGTRLTVV.

DNA for the CDR3: TGTGCCAGCAGCTTAGGACTAGCGGAAGATACGCAGTATTTT. It translates to CASSLGLAEDTQYF. This chain links TRBV7-9 with TRBJ2-3; TRBD2 aligns across 9 bases. V was clipped by 1 base and J by 5 bases; unmatched bases: 1. CDR1 is SEHNR and CDR2 is FQNEAQ in the germline V gene (reference sequence). The CDR3 sequence is 14 residues long. Full variable domain (outside the CDR3, taken from reference TRBV7-9 and TRBJ2-3): DTGVSQNPRHKITKRGQNVTFRCDPISEHNRLYWYRQTLGQGPEFLTYFQNEAQLEKSRLLSDRFSAERPKGSFSTLEIQRTEQGDSAMYLCASSLGLAEDTQYFGPGTRLTVL.

The V and J genes are TRBV27 and TRBJ1-1, with 11 nucleotides matching TRBD1. The CDR3 is 15 residues long. Germline lookup yields CDR1 MNHEY and CDR2 SMNVEV (reference sequence). V shed 3 bases, J shed 5 bases, and the junction held 5 bases outside the gene matches. CDR3 sequence (DNA): TGTGCCAGCAGTTTCCGGGACAGGGGGTATACTGAAGCTTTCTTT. It is translated as CASSFRDRGYTEAFF.